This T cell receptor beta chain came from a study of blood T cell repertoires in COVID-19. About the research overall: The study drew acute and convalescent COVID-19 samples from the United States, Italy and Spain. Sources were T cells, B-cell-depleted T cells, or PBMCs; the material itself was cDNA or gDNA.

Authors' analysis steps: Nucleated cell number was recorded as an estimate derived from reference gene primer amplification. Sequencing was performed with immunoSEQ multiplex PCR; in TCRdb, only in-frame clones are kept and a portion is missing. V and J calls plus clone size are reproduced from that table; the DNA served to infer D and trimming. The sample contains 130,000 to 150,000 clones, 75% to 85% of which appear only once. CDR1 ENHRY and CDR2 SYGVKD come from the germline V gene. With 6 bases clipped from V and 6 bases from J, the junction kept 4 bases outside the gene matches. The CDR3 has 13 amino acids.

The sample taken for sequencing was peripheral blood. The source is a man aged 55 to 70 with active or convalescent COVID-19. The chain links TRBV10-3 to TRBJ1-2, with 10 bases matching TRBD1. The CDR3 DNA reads TGTGCCATCAGACCGACAGGGGGCGATGGCTACACCTTC. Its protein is CAIRPTGGDGYTF.